This entry features one TCR beta chain sequence. What it binds is unknown. V lost 4 bases and J 3 bases, leaving 19 bases between the germline ends. The CDR3 sequence is 16 residues long. Germline V gene sequence: CDR1 SGHKS, CDR2 YYEKEE (reference sequence). Profiled with immunoSEQ multiplex PCR; TCRdb holds only in-frame clones, not every one. The sample holds about 49,000 clones, roughly nine tenths seen once. The data are from a study of OX40 agonist ivuxolimab in advanced cancers. Findings and limits, study-wide: Among the nonresponders, some also had low normalized T-cell clonal expansion. CD4+ and CD8+ blood T cells expanded clonally by week 6 at 0.1 to 3.0 mg/kg.

The source of this sequence is an adult with an advanced solid tumor such as melanoma, head and neck, liver or kidney cancer. The chain employs TRBV5-5 and TRBJ1-2; tentative D call: TRBD1 (5 bases). The specimen was CD4+ or CD8+ T cells sorted from blood, collected in a trial of the OX40 agonist ivuxolimab. The CDR3 is CASSPAGPGTDYGYTF. DNA for the CDR3: TGTGCCAGCAGCCCCGCAGGGCCAGGGACGGACTATGGCTACACCTTC.